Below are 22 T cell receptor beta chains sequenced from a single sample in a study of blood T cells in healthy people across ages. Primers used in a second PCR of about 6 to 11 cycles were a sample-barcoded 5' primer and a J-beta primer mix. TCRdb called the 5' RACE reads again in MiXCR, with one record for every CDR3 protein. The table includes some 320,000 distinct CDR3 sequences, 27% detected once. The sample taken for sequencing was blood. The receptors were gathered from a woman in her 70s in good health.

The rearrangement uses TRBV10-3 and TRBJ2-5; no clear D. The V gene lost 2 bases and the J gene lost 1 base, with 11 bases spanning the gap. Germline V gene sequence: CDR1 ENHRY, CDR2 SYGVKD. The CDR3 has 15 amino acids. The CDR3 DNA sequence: TGTGCCATCAGTGAGCCACATAGGAGCCAAGAGACCCAGTACTTC. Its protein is CAISEPHRSQETQYF.

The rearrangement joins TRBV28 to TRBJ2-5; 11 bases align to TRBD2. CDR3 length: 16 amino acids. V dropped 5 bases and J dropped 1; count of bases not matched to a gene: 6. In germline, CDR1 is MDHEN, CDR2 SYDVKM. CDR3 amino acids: CASSIVAGGPQETQYF. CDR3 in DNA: TGTGCCAGCAGTATCGTAGCGGGAGGGCCCCAAGAGACCCAGTACTTC.

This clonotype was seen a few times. The CDR3 loop is CASSQGLADSYEQYF. The CDR3 DNA reads as TGCGCCAGCAGCCAAGGACTAGCGGACTCCTACGAGCAGTACTTC. The rearrangement uses TRBV4-1 and TRBJ2-7; TRBD2 aligns across 9 bases. Germline V lookup: CDR1 MGHRA, CDR2 YSYEKL. The CDR3 extends over 15 amino acids. V lost 1 base, J lost 0 bases, and 1 base stayed unmatched.

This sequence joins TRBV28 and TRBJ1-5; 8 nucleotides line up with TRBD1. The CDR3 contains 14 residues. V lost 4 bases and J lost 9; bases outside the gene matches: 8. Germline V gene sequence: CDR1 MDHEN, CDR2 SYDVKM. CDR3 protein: CASSSGQGKLPQHF. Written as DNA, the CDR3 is TGTGCCAGCAGTTCCGGACAGGGAAAACTGCCCCAGCATTTT.

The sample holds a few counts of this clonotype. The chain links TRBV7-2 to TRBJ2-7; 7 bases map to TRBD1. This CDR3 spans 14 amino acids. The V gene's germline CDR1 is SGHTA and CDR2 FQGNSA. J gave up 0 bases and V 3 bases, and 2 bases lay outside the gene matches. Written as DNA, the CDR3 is TGTGCCAGCAGCTTCGGGACAGCCTCCTACGAGCAGTACTTC. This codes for CASSFGTASYEQYF.

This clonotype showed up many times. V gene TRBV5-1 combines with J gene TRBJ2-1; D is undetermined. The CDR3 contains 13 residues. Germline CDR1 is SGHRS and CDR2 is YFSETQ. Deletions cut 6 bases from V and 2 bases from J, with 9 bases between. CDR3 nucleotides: TGCGCCAGCACCGTTGATACCTACAATGAGCAGTTCTTC. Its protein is CASTVDTYNEQFF. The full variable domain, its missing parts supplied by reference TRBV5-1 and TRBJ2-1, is KAGVTQTPRYLIKTRGQQVTLSCSPISGHRSVSWYQQTPGQGLQFLFEYFSETQRNKGNFPGRFSGRQFSNSRSEMNVSTLELGDSALYLCASTVDTYNEQFFGPGTRLTVL.

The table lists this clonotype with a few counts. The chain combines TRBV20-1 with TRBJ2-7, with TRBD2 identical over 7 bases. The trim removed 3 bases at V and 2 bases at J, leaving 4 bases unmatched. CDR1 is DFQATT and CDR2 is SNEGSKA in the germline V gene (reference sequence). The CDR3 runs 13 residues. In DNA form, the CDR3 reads TGCAGTGCTAGGGGGGGGGTGACCTACGAGCAGTACTTC. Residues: CSARGGVTYEQYF.

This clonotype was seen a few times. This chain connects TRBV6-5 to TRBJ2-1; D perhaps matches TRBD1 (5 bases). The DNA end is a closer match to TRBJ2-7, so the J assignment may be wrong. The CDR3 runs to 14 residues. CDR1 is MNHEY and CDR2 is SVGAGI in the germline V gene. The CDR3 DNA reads TGTGCCAGCAGACACCGGAGTGGGGCTTACGAGCAGTACTTC. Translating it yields CASRHRSGAYEQYF.

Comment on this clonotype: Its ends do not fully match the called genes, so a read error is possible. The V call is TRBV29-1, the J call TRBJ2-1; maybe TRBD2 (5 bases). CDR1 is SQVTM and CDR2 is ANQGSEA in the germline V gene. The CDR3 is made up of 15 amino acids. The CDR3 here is CSAEERFRACNEQFF. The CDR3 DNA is TGCAGCGCTGAAGAGCGGTTTAGAGCCTGCAATGAGCAGTTCTTC.

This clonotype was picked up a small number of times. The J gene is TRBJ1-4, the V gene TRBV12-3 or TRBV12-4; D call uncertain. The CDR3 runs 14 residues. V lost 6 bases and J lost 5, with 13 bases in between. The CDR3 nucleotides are TGTGCCAGCAGGAATTCAGTTAGCAATGAAAAACTGTTTTTT. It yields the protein CASRNSVSNEKLFF.

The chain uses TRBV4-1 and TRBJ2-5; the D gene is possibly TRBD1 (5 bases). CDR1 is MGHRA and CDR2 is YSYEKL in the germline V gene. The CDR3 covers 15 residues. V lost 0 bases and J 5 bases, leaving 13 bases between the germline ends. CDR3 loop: CASSQEGAGVETQYF. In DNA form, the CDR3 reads TGCGCCAGCAGCCAAGAAGGGGCAGGTGTGGAGACCCAGTACTTC.

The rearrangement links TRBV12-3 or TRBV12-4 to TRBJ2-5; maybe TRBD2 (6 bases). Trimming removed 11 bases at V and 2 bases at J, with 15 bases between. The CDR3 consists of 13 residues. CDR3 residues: CASQGDWQETQYF. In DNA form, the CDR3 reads TGTGCCTCCCAAGGGGACTGGCAAGAGACCCAGTACTTC.

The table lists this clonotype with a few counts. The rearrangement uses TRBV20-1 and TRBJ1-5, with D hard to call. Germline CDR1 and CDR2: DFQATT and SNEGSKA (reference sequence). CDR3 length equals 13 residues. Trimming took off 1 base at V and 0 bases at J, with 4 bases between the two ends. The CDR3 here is CSARGLSNQPQHF. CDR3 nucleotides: TGCAGTGCTAGAGGCCTTAGCAATCAGCCCCAGCATTTT.

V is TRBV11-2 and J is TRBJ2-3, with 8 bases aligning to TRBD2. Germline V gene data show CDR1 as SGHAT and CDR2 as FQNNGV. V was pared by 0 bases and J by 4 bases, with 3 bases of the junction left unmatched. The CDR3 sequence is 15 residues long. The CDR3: CASSLELAEPDTQYF. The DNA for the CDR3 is TGTGCCAGCAGCTTAGAACTAGCGGAGCCAGATACGCAGTATTTT.

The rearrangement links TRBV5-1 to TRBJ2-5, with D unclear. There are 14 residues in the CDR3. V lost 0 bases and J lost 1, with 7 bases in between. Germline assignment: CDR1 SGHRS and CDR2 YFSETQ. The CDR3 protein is CASSLVPPQETQYF. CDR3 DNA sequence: TGCGCCAGCAGCTTGGTGCCTCCCCAAGAGACCCAGTACTTC. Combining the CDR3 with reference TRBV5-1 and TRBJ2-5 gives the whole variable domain KAGVTQTPRYLIKTRGQQVTLSCSPISGHRSVSWYQQTPGQGLQFLFEYFSETQRNKGNFPGRFSGRQFSNSRSEMNVSTLELGDSALYLCASSLVPPQETQYFGPGTRLLVL.

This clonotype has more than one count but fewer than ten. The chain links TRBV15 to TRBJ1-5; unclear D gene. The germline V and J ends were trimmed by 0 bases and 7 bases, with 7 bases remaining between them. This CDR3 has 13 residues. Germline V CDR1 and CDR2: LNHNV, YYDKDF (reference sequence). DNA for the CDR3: TGTGCCACCAGCAGAGATAAGGACCAGCCCCAGCATTTT. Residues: CATSRDKDQPQHF.

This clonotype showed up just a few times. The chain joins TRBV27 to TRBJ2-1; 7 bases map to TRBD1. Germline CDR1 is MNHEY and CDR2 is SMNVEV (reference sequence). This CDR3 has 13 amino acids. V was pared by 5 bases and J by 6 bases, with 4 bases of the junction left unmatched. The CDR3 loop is CASSKRQGNEQFF. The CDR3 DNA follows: TGTGCCAGCAGTAAACGACAGGGCAATGAGCAGTTCTTC.

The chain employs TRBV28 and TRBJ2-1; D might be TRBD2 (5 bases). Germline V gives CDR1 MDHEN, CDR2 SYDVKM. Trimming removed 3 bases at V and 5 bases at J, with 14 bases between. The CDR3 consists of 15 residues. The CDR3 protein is CASSLGMEAHNEQFF. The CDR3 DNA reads TGTGCCAGCAGTTTGGGAATGGAGGCCCACAATGAGCAGTTCTTC.

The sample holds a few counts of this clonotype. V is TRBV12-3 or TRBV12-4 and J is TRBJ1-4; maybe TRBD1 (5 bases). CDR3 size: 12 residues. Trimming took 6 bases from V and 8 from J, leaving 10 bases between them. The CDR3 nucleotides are TGTGCCAGCAGCTCCGGGGGAGAAAAACTGTTTTTT. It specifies CASSSGGEKLFF.

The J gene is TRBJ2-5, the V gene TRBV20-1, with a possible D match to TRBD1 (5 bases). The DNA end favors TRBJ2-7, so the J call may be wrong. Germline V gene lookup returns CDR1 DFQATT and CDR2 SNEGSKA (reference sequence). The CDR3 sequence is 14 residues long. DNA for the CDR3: TGCAGTGCTAGTTACTCGCAGGGATCCTACGAGCAGTACTTC. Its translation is CSASYSQGSYEQYF.

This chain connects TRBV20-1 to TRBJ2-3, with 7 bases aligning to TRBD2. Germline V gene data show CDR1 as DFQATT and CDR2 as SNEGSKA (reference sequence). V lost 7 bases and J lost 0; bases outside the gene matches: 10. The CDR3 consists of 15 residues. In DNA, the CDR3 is TGCAGTGGGGCCTTAGCTAGCGGAAGCACAGATACGCAGTATTTT. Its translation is CSGALASGSTDTQYF.

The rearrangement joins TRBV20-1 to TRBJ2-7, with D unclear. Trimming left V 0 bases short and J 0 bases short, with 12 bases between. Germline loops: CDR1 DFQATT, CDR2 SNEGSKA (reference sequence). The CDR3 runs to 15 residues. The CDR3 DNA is TGCAGTGCTAGAGATTTCACCGAAAGCTCCTACGAGCAGTACTTC. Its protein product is CSARDFTESSYEQYF.